This T cell receptor (beta chain) was captured by sequencing in a study of OX40 agonist ivuxolimab in advanced cancers. This CDR3 is built from 14 residues. The germline CDR1 and CDR2 sequences are SGHNT and YENEEA. Trimming at V came to 8 bases and at J to 1 base, leaving 6 bases not matched to a gene. Produced via immunoSEQ multiplex PCR; TCRdb's table is partial and in-frame only. The sample lists tens of thousands of clones, 80% to 90% seen once, with roughly 2.2% in the top ten. This clone was seen only a few times. The chain employs TRBV11-3 and TRBJ2-5; 8 bases map to TRBD1. The input for sequencing was CD4+ or CD8+ T cells sorted from blood, taken in a trial of the OX40 agonist ivuxolimab. This clonotype was sampled from an adult with an advanced solid tumor such as melanoma, head and neck, liver or kidney cancer. The CDR3 nucleotides read TGTGCCAGCGCACAACAGGGGGTCCAAGAGACCCAGTACTTC. It codes for CASAQQGVQETQYF. Drawing the rest from reference TRBV11-3 and TRBJ2-5, the complete variable domain is EAGVVQSPRYKIIEKKQPVAFWCNPISGHNTLYWYLQNLGQGPELLIRYENEEAVDDSQLPKDRFSAERLKGVDSTLKIQPAELGDSAVYLCASAQQGVQETQYFGPGTRLLVL.